This TCR beta chain derives from a study of T-cell memory formation after mild COVID-19. TCRdb redid the calling of the 5' RACE reads with MiXCR, one entry per CDR3 protein. The sample contains 200,000 to 250,000 distinct CDR3 sequences, about 27% of which appear only once. The length of the CDR3 is 16 residues. The ends were cut back, 1 base at V and 0 bases at J, with 10 bases in the middle. Germline loops: CDR1 MGHRA, CDR2 YSYEKL. This clonotype has a handful of counts. The sequence was obtained from an adult woman who had mild COVID-19 (a few samples of this study predate the infection). Cell type and time point are not known. Sequenced: PBMCs or a T cell subset sorted from them (not recorded which). V and J are TRBV4-1 and TRBJ1-5; D possibly corresponds to TRBD1 (5 bases). The CDR3 loop reads CASSQVPQGSNQPQHF. The CDR3 DNA is TGCGCCAGCAGCCAAGTCCCTCAGGGTAGCAATCAGCCCCAGCATTTT.